The present TCR beta chain was sequenced within a study of blood T cell repertoires in COVID-19. About the study: Sites across the United States, Italy and Spain contributed samples from acute and convalescent COVID-19. Sample material is recorded as cDNA or gDNA derived from T cells, B-cell-depleted T cells, or PBMCs.

Authors' analysis steps: By means of reference gene primer amplification, nucleated cell counts were estimated. The assay was immunoSEQ multiplex PCR, and TCRdb's table has in-frame clones only and misses some. V, J and clone size reflect that table, while D and trimming were determined from the DNA. This sample carries about 360,000 clones, roughly 77% of them seen once, and the ten largest clones take 1.1%. Looked up from germline, CDR1 is SQVTM and CDR2 is ANQGSEA. V dropped 4 bases and J dropped 4; count of bases not matched to a gene: 6. The length of the CDR3 is 16 residues. Sequences were obtained from peripheral blood. The clonotype comes from a human donor with acute or convalescent COVID-19. The donor label of this sample is uncertain. The chain couples TRBV29-1 to TRBJ2-1; 14 bases are a match to TRBD2. CDR3 nucleotides: TGCAGCGTTGGCCGACTAGCGGGGGGGAGTTACAATGAGCAGTTCTTC. Its translation is CSVGRLAGGSYNEQFF.